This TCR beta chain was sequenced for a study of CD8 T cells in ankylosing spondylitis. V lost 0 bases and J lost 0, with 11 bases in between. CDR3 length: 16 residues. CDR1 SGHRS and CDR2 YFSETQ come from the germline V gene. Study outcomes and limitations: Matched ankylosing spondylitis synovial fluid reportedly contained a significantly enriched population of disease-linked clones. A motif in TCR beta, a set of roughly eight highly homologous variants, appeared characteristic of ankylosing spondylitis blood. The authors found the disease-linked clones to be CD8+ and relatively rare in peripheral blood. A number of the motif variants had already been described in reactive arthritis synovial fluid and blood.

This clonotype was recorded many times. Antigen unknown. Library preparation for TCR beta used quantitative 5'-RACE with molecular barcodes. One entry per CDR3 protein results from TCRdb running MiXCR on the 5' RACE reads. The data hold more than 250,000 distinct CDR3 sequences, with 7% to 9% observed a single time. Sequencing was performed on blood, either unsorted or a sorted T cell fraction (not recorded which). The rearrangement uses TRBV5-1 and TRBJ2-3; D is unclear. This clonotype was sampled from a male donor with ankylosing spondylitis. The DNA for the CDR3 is TGCGCCAGCAGCTTGGTGACCTCCGCAAGCACAGATACGCAGTATTTT. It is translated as CASSLVTSASTDTQYF. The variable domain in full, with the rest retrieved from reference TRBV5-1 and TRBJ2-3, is KAGVTQTPRYLIKTRGQQVTLSCSPISGHRSVSWYQQTPGQGLQFLFEYFSETQRNKGNFPGRFSGRQFSNSRSEMNVSTLELGDSALYLCASSLVTSASTDTQYFGPGTRLTVL.